The 27 T cell receptor beta chains presented below share a single source sample, sequenced in a study of PD-L1 blockade in urothelial cancer. Only in-frame clones appear in the TCRdb table, and some are missing; sequencing was by immunoSEQ multiplex PCR. The sample records about 20,000 clones, 70% to 90% being singletons. This specimen consisted of PBMCs, obtained around atezolizumab (anti-PD-L1) treatment. These receptors were obtained from a man aged 50 to 59 with urothelial cancer.

The sample holds one count of this clone. The V call is TRBV9, the J call TRBJ1-2; perhaps TRBD1 as D (5 bases). The germline CDR1 and CDR2 sequences are SGDLS and YYNGEE. Trimming removed 4 bases from V and 2 bases from J, with 15 bases in between. This CDR3 region has 15 residues. The CDR3 sequence is CASSTRATENYGYTF. CDR3 bases: TGTGCCAGCAGCACCCGAGCGACAGAGAACTATGGCTACACCTTC.

This clone was seen just once. V is TRBV29-1 and J is TRBJ1-1; 11 positions match TRBD1. Germline assignment: CDR1 SQVTM and CDR2 ANQGSEA. Losses at the gene ends were 6 bases for V and 5 bases for J; bases not matched to a gene: 8. CDR3 length equals 14 residues. The CDR3 protein is CSVAAGTGGTEAFF. Here the CDR3 DNA reads TGCAGCGTCGCTGCCGGGACAGGGGGGACTGAAGCTTTCTTT.

This chain connects TRBV5-6 to TRBJ2-7; TRBD1 is a possible D gene (6 bases). V lost 4 bases and J 3 bases, leaving 14 bases between the germline ends. CDR1 and CDR2 from the germline V gene are SGHDT and YYEEEE. The CDR3 totals 14 residues. The CDR3 loop is CASSVGHRNYEQYF. For the CDR3, the DNA is TGTGCCAGCAGCGTGGGACATAGAAACTACGAGCAGTACTTC.

J is TRBJ2-1 and V is TRBV18; 9 nucleotides align to TRBD2. Unmatched junction bases numbered 9, after V lost 4 bases and J lost 5 bases. This CDR3 is built from 16 residues. Germline values: CDR1 KGHSH, CDR2 LQKENI. The CDR3 loop reads CASSRTLAGQDNEQFF. CDR3 sequence (DNA): TGTGCCAGCTCACGAACTCTAGCGGGGCAAGACAATGAGCAGTTCTTC. The full variable domain, with the rest looked up from reference TRBV18 and TRBJ2-1, is NAGVMQNPRHLVRRRGQEARLRCSPMKGHSHVYWYRQLPEEGLKFMVYLQKENIIDESGMPKERFSAEFPKEGPSILRIQQVVRGDSAAYFCASSRTLAGQDNEQFFGPGTRLTVL.

The rearrangement joins TRBV28 to TRBJ2-2; D perhaps matches TRBD2 (6 bases). The CDR3 is 13 residues long. V lost 3 bases and J 9 bases, leaving 11 bases between the germline ends. Germline CDR1 reads MDHEN; CDR2 reads SYDVKM. This CDR3 reads CASSFPLARELFF. CDR3 DNA: TGTGCCAGCAGTTTTCCCCTAGCGCGGGAGCTGTTTTTT.

The chain couples TRBV7-6 to TRBJ2-1; a weak D match, TRBD2 (5 bases). Germline loops: CDR1 SGHVS, CDR2 FNYEAQ. The CDR3 extends over 15 amino acids. V shed 4 bases and J shed 2 bases, with 12 bases lying between them. The CDR3 nucleotides are TGTGCCAGCAGCTCCAGCGGCCAAACCTACAATGAGCAGTTCTTC. Translated, it gives CASSSSGQTYNEQFF.

This clone was recorded a few times. The rearrangement joins TRBV11-2 to TRBJ2-7; 9 bases map to TRBD1. The CDR3 contains 16 residues. Per germline, CDR1 SGHAT and CDR2 FQNNGV. Unmatched junction bases numbered 11, after V lost 5 bases and J lost 3 bases. Here the CDR3 DNA reads TGTGCCAGCAGCCCCATAAGGACAGGGGATATCTACGAGCAGTACTTC. Its translation: CASSPIRTGDIYEQYF.

This clone occurred a few times. The chain employs TRBV25-1 and TRBJ1-2; tentatively, D is TRBD1 (5 bases). The ends were cut back, 5 bases at V and 1 base at J, with 11 bases in the middle. CDR3 length: 14 residues. Germline V gene lookup returns CDR1 MGHDK and CDR2 SYGVNS. CDR3 residues: CASSSLGHNYGYTF. CDR3 coding DNA: TGTGCCAGCAGTTCCCTCGGACATAACTATGGCTACACCTTC.

V and J are TRBV5-5 and TRBJ2-7; TRBD1 is a possible D gene (6 bases). Trimming left V 3 bases short and J 4 bases short, with 11 bases between. The CDR3 extends over 13 amino acids. Per the germline V gene, CDR1 is SGHKS and CDR2 is YYEKEE (reference sequence). CDR3 in DNA: TGTGCCAGCAGCTCGTCAGGGGCTTACGAGCAGTACTTC. Its translation: CASSSSGAYEQYF.

The V gene is TRBV7-3, the J gene TRBJ2-2, with 10 bases fitting TRBD1. V was pared by 1 base and J by 2 bases, with 7 bases of the junction left unmatched. CDR1 and CDR2 (germline): SGHTA, FQGTGA. CDR3 size: 18 residues. Here the CDR3 DNA reads TGTGCCAGCAGCTTAAGGACAGGGGGGAATCAAAACACCGGGGAGCTGTTTTTT. As protein: CASSLRTGGNQNTGELFF.

This chain joins TRBV30 and TRBJ1-4; TRBD1 is a possible D gene (6 bases). CDR1 is GTSNPN and CDR2 is SVGIG in the germline V gene (reference sequence). V was cut by 2 bases and J by 0 bases, with 13 bases left in between. This CDR3 contains 16 residues. The CDR3 is CAWSKTGIATNEKLFF. The CDR3 region has the DNA TGTGCCTGGAGTAAAACAGGGATAGCAACTAATGAAAAACTGTTTTTT.

The chain is built from TRBV6-5 and TRBJ2-3; 12 bases map to TRBD2. The CDR3 has 16 residues. V lost 2 bases, J lost 3 bases, and 3 bases stayed unmatched. CDR1 is MNHEY and CDR2 is SVGAGI in the germline V gene. The CDR3 loop reads CASSYLTSGGTDTQYF. CDR3 sequence (DNA): TGTGCCAGCAGTTACCTGACTAGCGGGGGAACAGATACGCAGTATTTT.

The CDR3 loop is CASSDDRGKTGHNEQFF. DNA for the CDR3: TGCGCCAGCAGTGACGACAGGGGGAAAACGGGCCACAATGAGCAGTTCTTC. The chain has TRBV10-2 and TRBJ2-1, with 9 bases fitting TRBD1. V lost 3 bases to trimming and J lost 5 bases; unmatched junction nucleotides: 11. Per germline, CDR1 WSHSY and CDR2 SAAADI. This CDR3 region has 17 residues.

The chain uses TRBV4-3 and TRBJ2-1, with TRBD2 as a possible D gene (6 bases). Germline V gives CDR1 LGHNA, CDR2 YSLEER. The ends were cut back, 3 bases at V and 4 bases at J, with 16 bases in the middle. The CDR3 is made up of 16 amino acids. This CDR3 is CASSQNPTRLYNEQFF. Written as DNA, the CDR3 is TGCGCCAGCAGCCAGAACCCGACTAGACTATACAATGAGCAGTTCTTC.

The chain links TRBV10-2 to TRBJ1-5, with D possibly matching TRBD1 (5 bases). The CDR3 runs 14 residues. Germline-derived CDR1 and CDR2 are WSHSY and SAAADI. Deletions cut 6 bases from V and 0 bases from J, with 9 bases between. The CDR3 sequence: CASRQAYSNQPQHF. Written as DNA, the CDR3 is TGCGCCAGCAGACAGGCCTATAGCAATCAGCCCCAGCATTTT.

The rearrangement uses TRBV29-1 and TRBJ2-1; 8 bases fit TRBD2. Unmatched junction bases numbered 14, after V lost 1 base and J lost 3 bases. This CDR3 is built from 18 residues. Germline V gene lookup returns CDR1 SQVTM and CDR2 ANQGSEA. The CDR3 region has the DNA TGCAGCGTTGAAGGGGGGACCTCGGGGGGGACATTCTACAATGAGCAGTTCTTC. It codes for CSVEGGTSGGTFYNEQFF.

This chain joins TRBV5-6 and TRBJ1-2; 9 bases line up with TRBD1. Unmatched junction bases numbered 9, after V lost 2 bases and J lost 4 bases. This CDR3 has 16 amino acids. Germline V lookup: CDR1 SGHDT, CDR2 YYEEEE. The CDR3 is CASSFTSIQGAYGYTF. Written as DNA, the CDR3 is TGTGCCAGCAGCTTCACATCGATACAGGGGGCCTATGGCTACACCTTC.

V and J are TRBV19 and TRBJ2-3, with D maybe TRBD1 (5 bases). CDR1 is LNHDA and CDR2 is SQIVND in the germline V gene (reference sequence). The CDR3 extends over 14 amino acids. V lost 0 bases to trimming and J lost 7 bases, with 11 bases between them. CDR3 residues: CASSIDLTVNTQYF. Here the CDR3 DNA reads TGTGCCAGTAGTATAGATCTGACAGTCAATACGCAGTATTTT.

The chain uses TRBV27 and TRBJ2-7; 8 bases are a match to TRBD1. With 7 bases clipped from V and 2 bases from J, the junction kept 4 bases outside the gene matches. Germline V gene lookup returns CDR1 MNHEY and CDR2 SMNVEV (reference sequence). The CDR3 length is 13 residues. CDR3 sequence reads: CASKRQGTYEQYF. CDR3 DNA sequence: TGTGCCAGCAAGCGACAGGGGACCTACGAGCAGTACTTC.

This clone was seen more than once but under ten times. The CDR3 protein is CASSKGRRGQTGNTIYF. The CDR3 bases are TGTGCCAGCAGCAAAGGTCGCAGGGGGCAGACTGGAAACACCATATATTTT. This sequence joins TRBV21-1 and TRBJ1-3; the listed D gene, TRBD1, was not tested against the DNA. TRBV21-1 is described as a pseudogene. The CDR3 is made up of 17 amino acids.

V is TRBV2 and J is TRBJ2-1; 10 nucleotides line up with TRBD2. After removal of 10 bases from V and 3 bases from J, the junction contained 12 bases not matched to a gene. The CDR3 runs 16 residues. Germline CDR1 is SNHLY and CDR2 is FYNNEI. CDR3 coding DNA: TGTGCCATCATAGACCCCGGGACTAGCGTCTACAATGAGCAGTTCTTC. It codes for CAIIDPGTSVYNEQFF. Full variable domain (missing parts from reference TRBV2 and TRBJ2-1): EPEVTQTPSHQVTQMGQEVILRCVPISNHLYFYWYRQILGQKVEFLVSFYNNEISEKSEIFDDQFSVERPDGSNFTLKIRSTKLEDSAMYFCAIIDPGTSVYNEQFFGPGTRLTVL.

The J gene is TRBJ2-7, the V gene TRBV23-1, with TRBD1 matching 10 bases. TRBV23-1 is noted as an ORF with a role that remains uncertain. V lost 11 bases, J lost 4 bases, and 5 bases stayed unmatched. CDR3 length equals 12 residues. CDR3 in DNA: TGCGCCTGCGGGACAGGGGAGTACGAGCAGTACTTC. Its translation is CACGTGEYEQYF.

The rearrangement uses TRBV7-2 and TRBJ2-7; D gene unclear. V lost 3 bases, J lost 6 bases, and 6 bases lay in between. There are 11 residues in the CDR3. Germline CDR1 reads SGHTA; CDR2 reads FQGNSA. The CDR3 loop is CASSFHSEQYF. The CDR3 DNA reads TGTGCCAGCAGCTTCCATAGCGAGCAGTACTTC.

The chain links TRBV18 to TRBJ1-1; D may be TRBD1 (6 bases). V lost 4 bases to trimming and J lost 8 bases, with 8 bases between them. The V gene's germline CDR1 is KGHSH and CDR2 LQKENI. CDR3 length: 11 amino acids. CDR3 in amino acids: CASSLQGEAFF. CDR3 sequence (DNA): TGTGCCAGCTCACTTCAGGGGGAAGCTTTCTTT.

This chain connects TRBV2 to TRBJ2-3; TRBD2 matches 9 bases. The CDR3 spans 14 residues. Germline trimming cut 10 bases from V and 4 bases from J; bases unmatched to any gene: 9. Germline CDR1 and CDR2: SNHLY and FYNNEI. The CDR3, as DNA: TGTGCCAACCCTAGCGGGGCATCTCCAGATACGCAGTATTTT. This gives the protein CANPSGASPDTQYF.

The chain employs TRBV28 and TRBJ1-3; 7 positions match TRBD1. The CDR3 covers 17 residues. From germline, CDR1 is MDHEN and CDR2 SYDVKM. V lost 5 bases, J lost 4 bases, and 14 bases stayed unmatched. The CDR3 DNA follows: TGTGCCAGCAGTGACAACAGGGGAACTCTAGGAGGAAACACCATATATTTT. This codes for CASSDNRGTLGGNTIYF.

This clone came up once. The chain has TRBV19 and TRBJ2-3, with D possibly being TRBD2 (6 bases). From germline, CDR1 is LNHDA and CDR2 SQIVND (reference sequence). The CDR3 runs 14 residues. V lost 0 bases and J lost 4, with 8 bases in between. The CDR3 sequence is CASSIDGSADTQYF. In DNA form, the CDR3 reads TGTGCCAGTAGTATAGACGGGAGCGCAGATACGCAGTATTTT.